These 31 T cell receptor beta chains share one sample of origin, sequenced in a study of cytomegalovirus exposure and HLA in healthy donors. Primers: 60 Vbeta forward and 13 Jbeta reverse. Only in-frame clones appear in the TCRdb table, and some are missing; sequencing was by immunoSEQ multiplex PCR. The sample carries some 200,000 clones, roughly 80% recorded once. The specimen was PBMCs. The receptors were sampled from a male donor in good health and CMV-seropositive.

This clone was observed a few times. The chain links TRBV10-3 to TRBJ1-5; 7 positions match TRBD1. The V gene's germline CDR1 is ENHRY and CDR2 SYGVKD. The CDR3 covers 13 residues. V shed 6 bases and J 3 bases; nucleotides not matched to a gene: 2. The CDR3 nucleotides are TGTGCCATCAGAGGGACAGTCAATCAGCCCCAGCATTTT. Translation: CAIRGTVNQPQHF.

The rearrangement uses TRBV18 and TRBJ1-5, with D unresolved. The CDR3 has 13 residues. V dropped 3 bases and J dropped 5 bases, with 8 bases sitting between them. Germline V gene lookup returns CDR1 KGHSH and CDR2 LQKENI. This chain's CDR3 is CASSPYPDQPQHF. The CDR3 nucleotides are TGTGCCAGCTCACCTTACCCGGATCAGCCCCAGCATTTT.

This clone occurred once. The chain couples TRBV5-4 to TRBJ2-1; 9 positions match TRBD2. The germline gives CDR1 SGHNT, CDR2 YYREEE (reference sequence). This CDR3 is built from 17 residues. Unmatched junction bases numbered 13, after V lost 3 bases and J lost 6 bases. CDR3 region: CASSSDVGLASLNEQFF. In DNA form, the CDR3 reads TGTGCCAGCAGCTCTGATGTGGGACTAGCCAGTCTCAATGAGCAGTTCTTC.

This chain links TRBV7-2 with TRBJ2-7, with 7 bases aligning to TRBD1. The CDR3 has 15 amino acids. V gave up 3 bases and J gave up 5 bases; unmatched junction bases: 10. Germline V CDR1 and CDR2: SGHTA, FQGNSA. This CDR3 is CASSFDRESRHEQYF. The CDR3 DNA reads as TGTGCCAGCAGCTTCGACAGGGAGAGTCGTCACGAGCAGTACTTC.

This sequence joins TRBV20-1 and TRBJ1-2; 7 bases fit TRBD1. The CDR3 is 11 residues long. The germline CDR1 and CDR2 sequences are DFQATT and SNEGSKA (reference sequence). The CDR3 DNA reads as TGCAGCCCCGGGGGACAGTCTGGCTACACCTTC. This sequence encodes CSPGGQSGYTF.

The CDR3 DNA reads as TGTGCCAGCTCACCGTTAGGCTCGGGCTATGGCTACACCTTC. Translating it yields CASSPLGSGYGYTF. This chain connects TRBV18 to TRBJ1-2; D call uncertain. V gave up 3 bases and J gave up 4 bases, with 12 bases separating them. CDR3 length: 14 amino acids. The V gene's germline CDR1 is KGHSH and CDR2 LQKENI.

The chain joins TRBV7-2 to TRBJ1-2; D is unclear. The length of the CDR3 is 13 residues. Per the germline V gene, CDR1 is SGHTA and CDR2 is FQGNSA. V lost 5 bases, J lost 6 bases, and 13 bases lay in between. The DNA of the CDR3 is TGTGCCAGCAGCGTGACCTTAGCCCATGGCTACACCTTC. Its protein product is CASSVTLAHGYTF.

This chain uses TRBV11-2 with TRBJ2-7; D possibly corresponds to TRBD2 (6 bases). Germline V gene lookup returns CDR1 SGHAT and CDR2 FQNNGV. The CDR3 has 14 residues. Trimming removed 5 bases at V and 3 bases at J, with 14 bases between. The CDR3 region has the DNA TGTGCCAGCAGCCCCCCGGGAGCTTTCTACGAGCAGTACTTC. Translated: CASSPPGAFYEQYF. Complete variable domain (other parts from reference TRBV11-2 and TRBJ2-7): EAGVAQSPRYKIIEKRQSVAFWCNPISGHATLYWYQQILGQGPKLLIQFQNNGVVDDSQLPKDRFSAERLKGVDSTLKIQPAKLEDSAVYLCASSPPGAFYEQYFGPGTRLTVT.

The chain joins TRBV29-1 to TRBJ2-5; 7 bases match TRBD2. This CDR3 comprises 14 residues. V dropped 4 bases and J dropped 0; count of bases not matched to a gene: 5. From germline, CDR1 is SQVTM and CDR2 ANQGSEA. The CDR3, as DNA: TGCAGCGTTGTGTTGCTAGCGGACCAAGAGACCCAGTACTTC. Amino acid sequence: CSVVLLADQETQYF. Combining the CDR3 with reference TRBV29-1 and TRBJ2-5 gives the whole variable domain SAVISQKPSRDICQRGTSLTIQCQVDSQVTMMFWYRQQPGQSLTLIATANQGSEATYESGFVIDKFPISRPNLTFSTLTVSNMSPEDSSIYLCSVVLLADQETQYFGPGTRLLVL.

This clone has just one count. The chain uses TRBV5-6 and TRBJ1-2; 9 bases fit TRBD1. Germline values: CDR1 SGHDT, CDR2 YYEEEE. CDR3 length: 12 amino acids. V gave up 5 bases and J gave up 7 bases; unmatched junction bases: 3. Here the CDR3 reads CASRQDRGGYTF. The CDR3 nucleotides are TGTGCCAGCAGACAGGACAGGGGTGGCTACACCTTC.

This clone was detected only once. The chain recombines TRBV4-2 with TRBJ1-1, with TRBD1 matching 7 bases. The CDR3 length is 15 residues. Germline V gene lookup returns CDR1 LGHNA and CDR2 YNFKEQ. Trimming took 0 bases from V and 1 from J; bases not matched to a gene: 2. The CDR3 is CASSQDGQENTEAFF. For the CDR3, the DNA is TGTGCCAGCAGCCAAGATGGACAGGAGAACACTGAAGCTTTCTTT.

The genes are TRBV4-2 and TRBJ1-1; D not resolved. The CDR3 is made up of 13 amino acids. Germline CDR1 reads LGHNA; CDR2 reads YNFKEQ. Trimming left V 4 bases short and J 6 bases short, with 12 bases between. CDR3 protein: CASSPQERAEAFF. The CDR3 DNA reads as TGTGCCAGCAGCCCCCAGGAGAGGGCTGAAGCTTTCTTT.

The chain has TRBV6-1 and TRBJ1-3; D gene unclear. Trimming took 4 bases from V and 0 from J, leaving 19 bases between them. Germline V gene lookup returns CDR1 MNHNS and CDR2 SASEGT. The CDR3 runs 18 residues. CDR3 region: CASSGAVRAAPSGNTIYF. The CDR3 nucleotides read TGTGCCAGCAGTGGGGCCGTCAGAGCTGCTCCCTCTGGAAACACCATATATTTT.

The rearrangement links TRBV5-4 to TRBJ1-1; 7 nucleotides match TRBD1. Trimming removed 0 bases from V and 9 bases from J; junction bases left unmatched: 14. The CDR3 sequence is 16 residues long. CDR1 SGHNT and CDR2 YYREEE come from the germline V gene (reference sequence). The CDR3 nucleotides read TGTGCCAGCAGCTTGGTTGGTGACAGGGCTGTCCCTAAAGCTTTCTTT. This encodes CASSLVGDRAVPKAFF.

This clone was detected only once. CDR3 DNA: TGCGCCAGCAGCCAGCAGGGACTAGCGCACAGGGGGCAAGAGACCCAGTACTTC. It translates to CASSQQGLAHRGQETQYF. The chain employs TRBV4-3 and TRBJ2-5; 10 nucleotides agree with TRBD2. The CDR3 has 18 amino acids. CDR1 and CDR2 from the germline V gene are LGHNA and YSLEER. The ends lost 3 bases at V and 2 bases at J; junction bases unmatched: 12.

The chain uses TRBV4-2 and TRBJ2-3, with D possibly TRBD2 on 5 matching bases. Germline CDR1 is LGHNA and CDR2 is YNFKEQ. This CDR3 comprises 16 residues. V lost 4 bases and J 0 bases, leaving 14 bases between the germline ends. This CDR3 reads CASSRNSGTSTDTQYF. In nucleotides, the CDR3 is TGTGCCAGCAGCCGCAACAGCGGTACTAGCACAGATACGCAGTATTTT.

This clone was detected a few times. As DNA, the CDR3 is TGTGCCAGCAGTTACACTACAGGGCTCGAGCAGTACTTC. This translates into CASSYTTGLEQYF. J is TRBJ2-7 and V is TRBV6-5, with D perhaps matching TRBD1 (6 bases). The CDR3 covers 13 residues. Germline V gene sequence: CDR1 MNHEY, CDR2 SVGAGI. V gave up 2 bases and J gave up 6 bases, with 11 bases separating them.

This clone was seen a few times. This chain uses TRBV7-2 with TRBJ1-2; D gene ambiguous. The CDR3 has 12 residues. Germline loops: CDR1 SGHTA, CDR2 FQGNSA. V dropped 2 bases and J dropped 5 bases, with 6 bases sitting between them. Here the CDR3 DNA reads TGTGCCAGCAGCTTATCCCTGTATGGCTACACCTTC. Protein: CASSLSLYGYTF.

The chain joins TRBV18 to TRBJ1-2; weak D call: TRBD1 (6 bases). Trimming removed 7 bases from V and 2 bases from J, with 23 bases in between. Germline CDR1 KGHSH, CDR2 LQKENI. The CDR3 is made up of 17 amino acids. CDR3 in amino acids: CASFPTRDTNFNYGYTF. The CDR3 nucleotides read TGTGCCAGCTTCCCCACCCGGGACACCAACTTCAACTATGGCTACACCTTC.

This clone has just one count. The V call is TRBV5-5, the J call TRBJ2-5, with TRBD2 matching 12 bases. There are 16 residues in the CDR3. Germline CDR1 SGHKS, CDR2 YYEKEE (reference sequence). V was clipped by 3 bases and J by 1 base; unmatched bases: 4. This CDR3 is CASSYRTSGTQETQYF. CDR3 nucleotide sequence: TGTGCCAGCAGCTACCGGACTAGCGGGACCCAAGAGACCCAGTACTTC.

The V call is TRBV4-2, the J call TRBJ1-6, with D perhaps matching TRBD1 (5 bases). The CDR3 loop spans 17 amino acids. Trimming stripped 4 bases from V and 5 bases from J, with 18 bases between. Germline CDR1 LGHNA, CDR2 YNFKEQ. CDR3 nucleotide sequence: TGTGCCAGCAGCCCCCGGGGGGTCGGACTGCATAATTCACCCCTCCACTTT. This gives the protein CASSPRGVGLHNSPLHF.

V usage is TRBV6-6 and J usage is TRBJ2-7; D not resolved. V was shortened by 2 bases and J by 3 bases, with 5 bases between the two germline ends. CDR1 is MNHNY and CDR2 is SVGAGI in the germline V gene (reference sequence). This CDR3 has 12 amino acids. The CDR3 loop reads CASSYQFYEQYF. The CDR3 DNA follows: TGTGCCAGCAGTTACCAGTTCTACGAGCAGTACTTC.

The chain's CDR3 is CASSPGQPNTGELFF. CDR3 sequence (DNA): TGTGCCAGTAGTCCAGGACAGCCGAACACCGGGGAGCTGTTTTTT. The gene calls are TRBV19 and TRBJ2-2, with D perhaps TRBD1 (6 bases). Deletions cut 5 bases from V and 0 bases from J, with 10 bases between. CDR1 is LNHDA and CDR2 is SQIVND in the germline V gene (reference sequence). This CDR3 is built from 15 residues. The variable domain in full, with the rest retrieved from reference TRBV19 and TRBJ2-2, is DGGITQSPKYLFRKEGQNVTLSCEQNLNHDAMYWYRQDPGQGLRLIYYSQIVNDFQKGDIAEGYSVSREKKESFPLTVTSAQKNPTAFYLCASSPGQPNTGELFFGEGSRLTVL.

This clone was seen a few times. This chain uses TRBV19 with TRBJ1-1; no definite D call. Germline-derived CDR1 and CDR2 are LNHDA and SQIVND (reference sequence). V shed 5 bases and J shed 6 bases, with 19 bases lying between them. This CDR3 comprises 15 residues. CDR3: CASSAGRWAFAEAFF. CDR3 bases: TGTGCCAGTAGTGCCGGGAGGTGGGCGTTCGCTGAAGCTTTCTTT.

V usage is TRBV5-1 and J usage is TRBJ2-7; 8 positions agree with TRBD1. Trimming removed 7 bases from V and 4 bases from J; junction bases left unmatched: 10. The CDR3 length is 14 residues. Germline V CDR1 and CDR2: SGHRS, YFSETQ. The CDR3 protein is CASRRQGNEYEQYF. DNA for the CDR3: TGCGCCAGCCGAAGACAGGGGAATGAGTACGAGCAGTACTTC.

The chain combines TRBV7-2 with TRBJ2-7, with D possibly being TRBD1 (5 bases). The germline CDR1 and CDR2 sequences are SGHTA and FQGNSA. V lost 5 bases and J 1 base, leaving 12 bases between the germline ends. CDR3 size: 14 residues. CDR3 nucleotide sequence: TGTGCCAGCAGCGGCCCAGGGAATTCCTACGAGCAGTACTTC. It encodes CASSGPGNSYEQYF.

The rearrangement links TRBV11-3 to TRBJ1-4; D is perhaps TRBD1 (6 bases). Germline V gene lookup returns CDR1 SGHNT and CDR2 YENEEA. CDR3 size: 20 residues. V was pared by 6 bases and J by 7 bases, with 33 bases between. The CDR3 sequence: CASSQNREQGVSMVAEKLFF. Here the CDR3 DNA reads TGTGCCAGCAGTCAAAATAGGGAACAGGGCGTTTCCATGGTTGCTGAAAAACTGTTTTTT.

The chain links TRBV11-3 to TRBJ2-2, with D possibly matching TRBD2 (5 bases). The V end was cut by 5 bases, the J end by 4 bases, with 20 bases between. Germline V lookup: CDR1 SGHNT, CDR2 YENEEA. CDR3 size: 17 residues. CDR3 sequence: CASSPREGGLFTGELFF. The CDR3 nucleotides are TGTGCCAGCAGCCCCCGTGAGGGTGGGTTATTCACCGGGGAGCTGTTTTTT.

The chain recombines TRBV25-1 with TRBJ1-5, with 7 bases fitting TRBD1. This CDR3 is built from 14 residues. CDR1 and CDR2 (germline): MGHDK, SYGVNS. Trimming at V came to 3 bases and at J to 6 bases, leaving 5 bases not matched to a gene. CDR3 sequence (DNA): TGTGCCAGCAGTGATAAGGGGGCGACTCAGCCCCAGCATTTT. It codes for CASSDKGATQPQHF.

In this sample, this clone turned up a few times. The chain couples TRBV11-3 to TRBJ2-1, with 7 nucleotides matching TRBD1. With V trimmed by 3 bases and J by 9 bases, 11 bases remained unmatched. Germline CDR1 and CDR2: SGHNT and YENEEA. The CDR3 loop spans 15 amino acids. CDR3 sequence (DNA): TGTGCCAGCAGCTTGGGGAACCAGGGGGTGGGTGAGCAGTTCTTC. Translated, it gives CASSLGNQGVGEQFF.

This chain uses TRBV18 with TRBJ1-2; TRBD1 is a possible D gene (5 bases). V lost 3 bases, J lost 8 bases, and 13 bases lay in between. Germline CDR1 and CDR2: KGHSH and LQKENI. CDR3 length: 13 amino acids. The CDR3 spells CASSPETVGGYTF. The CDR3 nucleotides are TGTGCCAGCTCACCCGAGACAGTTGGCGGCTACACCTTC.